This T cell receptor (beta chain) was captured in a study of radiotherapy plus CTLA-4 blockade in lung cancer. Study information: The study recorded objective responses in roughly 18% of patients and disease control in approximately 33%.

Per germline, CDR1 LNHDA and CDR2 SQIVND (reference sequence). The V and J ends lost 1 base and 8 bases respectively, with 6 bases between them. The CDR3 sequence is 12 residues long. The table lists this clone with a few counts. Repertoires were generated with immunoSEQ multiplex PCR, while TCRdb's copy carries only in-frame clones and drops some. The sample lists roughly 100,000 clones, roughly 80% seen once, with roughly 25% in the top ten. The chain employs TRBV19 and TRBJ2-1; no firm D call. The TCR sequence derives from a human donor with non-small cell lung cancer that progressed on radiotherapy plus ipilimumab. Sequencing used peripheral blood, obtained from a patient treated with radiotherapy plus ipilimumab. The chain's CDR3 is CASSIAGDEQFF. The CDR3 bases are TGTGCCAGTAGTATAGCCGGTGATGAGCAGTTCTTC.